Included here is one T cell receptor (beta chain) sequence, with context. The antigen is unknown. TCRdb keeps only in-frame clones here, not all; method: immunoSEQ multiplex PCR. This table has 200,000 to 250,000 clones, around nine tenths appearing once. The record originates from a study of cytomegalovirus exposure and HLA in healthy donors. Study in general: It was reported in a later analysis that the 95 to 150 validation repertoires used the same platform as the 666 first-cohort repertoires. The study's findings and limits: Most sequenced TCRs were rare (though some public TCRs occurred in many donors). Among TCR beta chains, those listed as cytomegalovirus-associated numbered 164.

The donors were part of the validation cohort, which consisted of more than 90 subjects and was separate from the first cohort of about 720 subjects. CDR3 length: 13 amino acids. The germline V and J ends were trimmed by 1 base and 6 bases, with 12 bases remaining between them. Germline V gene lookup returns CDR1 GTSNPN and CDR2 SVGIG (reference sequence). This receptor was obtained from a woman under 30 in good health and CMV-seronegative. Material for sequencing was PBMCs. V is TRBV30 and J is TRBJ1-1; D uncertain. CDR3 in amino acids: CAWSGEGKAEAFF. DNA of the CDR3: TGTGCCTGGAGTGGGGAGGGAAAAGCTGAAGCTTTCTTT.